This TCR beta chain was identified in a study of shared clonotypes between healthy human individuals. Looking at the study overall: There were three CD4 naive, three CD4 memory, two CD8 naive and one CD8 memory plates per donor.

Terminally differentiated effector memory CD45RA+ cells were excluded by CCR7 positive selection of CD45RO-negative cells. Clones were read by immunoSEQ multiplex PCR, and TCRdb kept only the in-frame ones, dropping some. The sample lists around 560,000 clones; about 95% were seen once. Germline CDR1 reads LNHDA; CDR2 reads SQIVND (reference sequence). Trimming pared 4 bases from V and 9 bases from J, leaving 18 bases between. The CDR3 runs 15 residues. Findings of the study overall: Richness estimates generally favored naive over memory subsets. Deeper or shallower sequencing was expected to change how clonotypes are shared among donors.

Remarks on this clone: As yet, its antigen is unknown.

The rearrangement joins TRBV19 to TRBJ2-2, with D maybe TRBD1 (6 bases). Sequences were obtained from naive CD8+ T cells sorted from blood. The sequence was obtained from a woman aged 25-40 years in good health. The CDR3 DNA reads as TGTGCCAGTAGTACCTGGGATACGGACAGTCGGGAGCTGTTTTTT. Amino acid sequence: CASSTWDTDSRELFF.